This entry lists 17 T cell receptor beta chains sequenced from one sample in a study of graft-versus-host responses after intestinal transplantation. These receptors lack a known antigen. Assay used: immunoSEQ multiplex PCR; TCRdb lists only in-frame clones, some missing. The repertoire holds about 110,000 clones, 93% seen once, with 0.45% to 0.65% in the top ten. The sample in question was unstimulated CD8+ T cells sorted from spleen or lymph node cells, obtained before intestinal transplant. Receptor source: a human donor who received an intestinal transplant.

V usage is TRBV12-5 and J usage is TRBJ2-1; 7 positions match TRBD2. Germline CDR1 and CDR2: LGHNT and FRNRAP. With 3 bases clipped from V and 4 bases from J, the junction kept 6 bases outside the gene matches. The CDR3 covers 15 residues. CDR3: CASGFTSEPYNEQFF. The CDR3 coding sequence is TGTGCTAGTGGTTTCACTAGCGAACCTTACAATGAGCAGTTCTTC. The complete variable domain, with remaining parts taken from reference TRBV12-5 and TRBJ2-1, reads DARVTQTPRHKVTEMGQEVTMRCQPILGHNTVFWYRQTMMQGLELLAYFRNRAPLDDSGMPKDRFSAEMPDATLATLKIQPSEPRDSAVYFCASGFTSEPYNEQFFGPGTRLTVL.

The CDR3 coding sequence is TGTGCCAGCTTCTGGAGGGGTCGTGGAAACACCATATATTTT. This gives the protein CASFWRGRGNTIYF. The gene calls are TRBV6-6 and TRBJ1-3, with D possibly being TRBD1 (5 bases). V gave up 8 bases and J gave up 3 bases, with 14 bases separating them. The CDR3 length is 14 residues. The germline V gene has CDR1 MNHNY and CDR2 SVGAGI (reference sequence).

This chain links TRBV27 with TRBJ2-7; the match to TRBD1 covers 8 bases. J lost 7 bases, V lost 8 bases, and 13 bases had no gene match. The CDR3 has 14 amino acids. Germline CDR1 reads MNHEY; CDR2 reads SMNVEV (reference sequence). Written as DNA, the CDR3 is TGTGCCAGCGGATATTGGACAGGGACAGAAGAGCAGTACTTC. Amino acid sequence: CASGYWTGTEEQYF.

The chain joins TRBV27 to TRBJ1-4, with D possibly being TRBD1 (6 bases). V shed 6 bases and J shed 4 bases, with 12 bases lying between them. The CDR3 loop spans 14 amino acids. CDR1 MNHEY and CDR2 SMNVEV come from the germline V gene (reference sequence). The CDR3 coding sequence is TGTGCCAGCAGAGACGGACAGAGTAATGAAAAACTGTTTTTT. Translated: CASRDGQSNEKLFF.

V is TRBV10-1 and J is TRBJ1-1, with D uncertain. This CDR3 contains 14 residues. Trimming left V 6 bases short and J 1 base short, with 12 bases between. CDR1 and CDR2 (germline): WNHNN, SYGVQD (reference sequence). The chain's CDR3 is CASSDSGSNTEAFF. The CDR3 DNA sequence: TGCGCCAGCAGCGATTCTGGGTCGAACACTGAAGCTTTCTTT.

The chain recombines TRBV7-9 with TRBJ2-7, with 8 bases identical to TRBD1. The CDR3 consists of 13 residues. CDR1 and CDR2 from the germline V gene are SEHNR and FQNEAQ (reference sequence). Unmatched junction bases numbered 5, after V lost 4 bases and J lost 6 bases. The CDR3 bases are TGTGCCAGCAGCTCCTTAACAGGGGGCGAGCAGTACTTC. This sequence encodes CASSSLTGGEQYF.

The chain joins TRBV28 to TRBJ2-1, with 10 bases identical to TRBD2. Germline V lookup: CDR1 MDHEN, CDR2 SYDVKM. Trimming removed 3 bases from V and 5 bases from J; junction bases left unmatched: 7. The CDR3 has 16 residues. CDR3 residues: CASSLGRTSGDNEQFF. The DNA of the CDR3 is TGTGCCAGCAGTTTGGGGCGGACTAGCGGAGACAATGAGCAGTTCTTC.

The table lists this clone with a few counts. J is TRBJ2-7 and V is TRBV5-8; 9 bases map to TRBD1. Trimming at V came to 4 bases and at J to 2 bases, leaving 4 bases not matched to a gene. The CDR3 sequence is 14 residues long. Germline CDR1 is SGHTS and CDR2 is YDEGEE. As DNA, the CDR3 is TGTGCCAGCAGCGCCGGGACAGGGCCCTACGAGCAGTACTTC. It codes for CASSAGTGPYEQYF.

This clone showed up just once. The chain is built from TRBV9 and TRBJ2-5; 9 bases map to TRBD2. The DNA end is more similar to TRBJ2-7, so the J call may be wrong. This CDR3 contains 14 residues. Germline V gene data show CDR1 as SGDLS and CDR2 as YYNGEE. The DNA for the CDR3 is TGTGCCAGCAGCGTAGGTAGCGGGAGCCACGAGCAGTACTTC. It is translated as CASSVGSGSHEQYF.

The V and J genes are TRBV28 and TRBJ2-1; D is ambiguous. The CDR3 is 19 amino acids. The ends were cut back, 10 bases at V and 0 bases at J, with 28 bases in the middle. Germline lookup yields CDR1 MDHEN and CDR2 SYDVKM. The CDR3 region is CATSNPSGGNSYSYNEQFF. The DNA for the CDR3 is TGTGCCACCTCTAACCCTTCTGGTGGGAACTCTTACTCCTACAATGAGCAGTTCTTC.

This clone was detected only once. The V call is TRBV9, the J call TRBJ2-7; D is possibly TRBD2 (5 bases). Trimming left V 0 bases short and J 3 bases short, with 16 bases between. CDR1 SGDLS and CDR2 YYNGEE come from the germline V gene. The CDR3 has 16 amino acids. The CDR3 region is CASSVGDGRRIYEQYF. In DNA, the CDR3 is TGTGCCAGCAGCGTAGGGGATGGACGGAGGATCTACGAGCAGTACTTC.

The gene calls are TRBV6-5 and TRBJ2-7; D might be TRBD1 (6 bases). The CDR3 is made up of 14 amino acids. Germline V gene data show CDR1 as MNHEY and CDR2 as SVGAGI. Trimming cost V 6 bases and J 4 bases, with 16 bases left between them. The CDR3 DNA sequence: TGTGCCAGCAGCCTTGGACAGCTTGTTTACGAGCAGTACTTC. It yields the protein CASSLGQLVYEQYF.

The rearrangement joins TRBV15 to TRBJ2-3, with D possibly matching TRBD2 (6 bases). Deletions cut 7 bases from V and 2 bases from J, with 31 bases between. Germline CDR1 reads LNHNV; CDR2 reads YYDKDF (reference sequence). This CDR3 has 20 amino acids. The CDR3 nucleotides are TGTGCCACCAAATGGGGCGGGGAGAGACAGAGACAAACTTCCACAGATACGCAGTATTTT. Amino acid sequence: CATKWGGERQRQTSTDTQYF.

This rearrangement joins TRBV5-1 to TRBJ1-2; the match to TRBD1 covers 10 bases. The CDR3 covers 14 residues. CDR1 is SGHRS, CDR2 YFSETQ, per germline. V shed 4 bases, J shed 6 bases, and the junction held 6 bases outside the gene matches. The CDR3 sequence is CASSRWTGGDGYTF. CDR3 nucleotides: TGCGCCAGCAGCAGATGGACAGGGGGGGATGGCTACACCTTC.

This sequence joins TRBV13 and TRBJ2-1; D gene unclear. The germline CDR1 and CDR2 sequences are PRHDT and FYEKMQ (reference sequence). Trimming left V 3 bases short and J 6 bases short, with 9 bases between. The CDR3 runs 13 residues. The DNA for the CDR3 is TGTGCCAGCAGCTTTTTCTCGTCCAATGAGCAGTTCTTC. Translated: CASSFFSSNEQFF. Full variable domain (outside the CDR3, taken from reference TRBV13 and TRBJ2-1): AAGVIQSPRHLIKEKRETATLKCYPIPRHDTVYWYQQGPGQDPQFLISFYEKMQSDKGSIPDRFSAQQFSDYHSELNMSSLELGDSALYFCASSFFSSNEQFFGPGTRLTVL.

This clone was detected only once. The chain uses TRBV11-3 and TRBJ2-7; 9 positions agree with TRBD1. V trimming: 5 bases; J trimming: 5 bases; junction bases outside the gene matches: 7. CDR1 and CDR2 from the germline V gene are SGHNT and YENEEA. The CDR3 is made up of 14 amino acids. CDR3 nucleotide sequence: TGTGCCAGCAGCGCCGGGACAGGGAAACACGAGCAGTACTTC. As protein: CASSAGTGKHEQYF.

The CDR3 sequence: CASSIRLNEKLFF. The CDR3 DNA is TGTGCCAGTAGTATCCGGTTGAATGAAAAACTGTTTTTT. The rearrangement uses TRBV19 and TRBJ1-4; no reliable D call. Trimming removed 3 bases from V and 5 bases from J, with 7 bases in between. CDR3 length equals 13 residues. Germline V gene data show CDR1 as LNHDA and CDR2 as SQIVND (reference sequence).